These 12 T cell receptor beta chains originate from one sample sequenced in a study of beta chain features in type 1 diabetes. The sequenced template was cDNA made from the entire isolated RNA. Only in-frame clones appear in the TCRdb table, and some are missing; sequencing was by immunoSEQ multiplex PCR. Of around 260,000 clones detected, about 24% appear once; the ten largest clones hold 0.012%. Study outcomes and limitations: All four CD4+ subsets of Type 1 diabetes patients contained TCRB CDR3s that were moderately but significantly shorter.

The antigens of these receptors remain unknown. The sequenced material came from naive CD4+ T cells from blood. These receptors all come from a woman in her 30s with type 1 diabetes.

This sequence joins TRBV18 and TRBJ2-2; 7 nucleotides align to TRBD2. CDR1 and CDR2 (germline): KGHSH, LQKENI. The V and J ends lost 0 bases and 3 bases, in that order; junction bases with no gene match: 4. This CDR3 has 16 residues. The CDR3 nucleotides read TGTGCCAGCTCACCACCAGGGAGGGCCGACACCGGGGAGCTGTTTTTT. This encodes CASSPPGRADTGELFF.

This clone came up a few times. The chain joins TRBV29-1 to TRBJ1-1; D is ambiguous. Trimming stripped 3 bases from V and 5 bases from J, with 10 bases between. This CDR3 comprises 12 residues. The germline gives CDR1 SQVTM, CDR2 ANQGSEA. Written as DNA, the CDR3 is TGCAGCGTTGATTACGGAGCGACTGAAGCTTTCTTT. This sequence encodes CSVDYGATEAFF. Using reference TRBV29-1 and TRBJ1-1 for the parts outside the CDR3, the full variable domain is SAVISQKPSRDICQRGTSLTIQCQVDSQVTMMFWYRQQPGQSLTLIATANQGSEATYESGFVIDKFPISRPNLTFSTLTVSNMSPEDSSIYLCSVDYGATEAFFGQGTRLTVV.

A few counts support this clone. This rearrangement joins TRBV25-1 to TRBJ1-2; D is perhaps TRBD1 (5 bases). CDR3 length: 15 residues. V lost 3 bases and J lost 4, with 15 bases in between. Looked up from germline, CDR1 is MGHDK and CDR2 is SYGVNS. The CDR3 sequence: CASSDDVQASYGYTF. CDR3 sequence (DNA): TGTGCCAGCAGTGATGACGTACAGGCTTCCTATGGCTACACCTTC.

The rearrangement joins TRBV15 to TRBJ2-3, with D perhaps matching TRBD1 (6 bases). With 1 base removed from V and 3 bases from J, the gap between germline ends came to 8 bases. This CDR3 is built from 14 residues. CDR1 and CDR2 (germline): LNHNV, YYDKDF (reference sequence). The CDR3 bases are TGTGCCACCAGCAGAGTGACAGGAACAGATACGCAGTATTTT. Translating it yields CATSRVTGTDTQYF.

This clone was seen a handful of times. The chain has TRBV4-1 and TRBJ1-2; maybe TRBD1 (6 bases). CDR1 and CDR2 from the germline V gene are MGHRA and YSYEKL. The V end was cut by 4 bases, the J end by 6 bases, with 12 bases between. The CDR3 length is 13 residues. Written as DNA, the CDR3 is TGCGCCAGCAGCCGACCTCCAGGGGATGGCTACACCTTC. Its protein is CASSRPPGDGYTF.

The DNA of the CDR3 is TGTGCCAGCAGCCAAGATACCAGGGCCCCCTATGGCTACACCTTC. Translation: CASSQDTRAPYGYTF. The gene calls are TRBV14 and TRBJ1-2, with D perhaps matching TRBD1 (5 bases). Trimming left V 0 bases short and J 4 bases short, with 12 bases between. This CDR3 contains 15 residues. Germline-derived CDR1 and CDR2 are SGHDN and FVKESK.

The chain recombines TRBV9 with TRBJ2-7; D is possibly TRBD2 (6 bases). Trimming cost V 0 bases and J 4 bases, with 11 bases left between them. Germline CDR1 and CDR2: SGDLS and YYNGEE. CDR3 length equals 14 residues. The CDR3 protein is CASSVGGDSYEQYF. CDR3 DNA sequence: TGTGCCAGCAGCGTAGGGGGGGACTCTTACGAGCAGTACTTC.

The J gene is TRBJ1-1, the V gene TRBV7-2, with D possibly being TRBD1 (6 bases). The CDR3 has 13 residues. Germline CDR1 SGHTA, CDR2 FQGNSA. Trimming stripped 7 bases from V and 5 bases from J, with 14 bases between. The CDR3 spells CASMGQGRTEAFF. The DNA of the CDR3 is TGTGCCAGCATGGGGCAGGGGAGAACTGAAGCTTTCTTT.

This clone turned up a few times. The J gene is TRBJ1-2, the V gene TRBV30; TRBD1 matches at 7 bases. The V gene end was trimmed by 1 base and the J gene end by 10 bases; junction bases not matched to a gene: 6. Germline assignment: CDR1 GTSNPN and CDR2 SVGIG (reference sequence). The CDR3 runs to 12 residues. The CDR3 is CAWSGTGLVYTF. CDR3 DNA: TGTGCCTGGAGTGGGACAGGATTGGTCTACACCTTC.

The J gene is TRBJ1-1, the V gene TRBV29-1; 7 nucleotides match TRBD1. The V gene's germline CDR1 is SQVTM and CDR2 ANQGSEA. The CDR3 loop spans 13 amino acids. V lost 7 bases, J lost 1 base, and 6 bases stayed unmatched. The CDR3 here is CSGTGTENTEAFF. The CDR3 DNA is TGCAGCGGTACCGGGACAGAGAACACTGAAGCTTTCTTT.

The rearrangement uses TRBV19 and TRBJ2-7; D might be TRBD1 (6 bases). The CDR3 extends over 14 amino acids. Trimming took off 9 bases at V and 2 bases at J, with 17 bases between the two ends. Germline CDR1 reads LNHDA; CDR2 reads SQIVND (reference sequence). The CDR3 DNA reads TGTGCCAGCGCCTGGTGGGGGCCGCCCTACGAGCAGTACTTC. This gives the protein CASAWWGPPYEQYF.

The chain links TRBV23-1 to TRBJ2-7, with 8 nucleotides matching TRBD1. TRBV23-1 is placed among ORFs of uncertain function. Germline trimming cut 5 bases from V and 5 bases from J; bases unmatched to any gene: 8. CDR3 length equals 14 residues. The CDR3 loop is CASSWIRGPNEQYF. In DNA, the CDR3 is TGCGCCAGCAGTTGGATCAGGGGGCCGAACGAGCAGTACTTC.